This TCR beta chain appears in the sequencing data of a study of CD8+CD57+ T cells in acquired aplastic anemia. Template material for TCR beta VDJ and CDR3 profiling consisted of genomic DNA. TCRdb itself ran the reads through MiXCR, one entry per CDR3 protein. The sample has around 130,000 distinct CDR3 sequences, more than 40% seen once. Broader study findings: With respect to CD8+ Simpson's diversity, patients and controls did not differ significantly. Patients and controls shared 25 to 35 CD8+ CDR3 sequences, which appeared highly expressed in patients and within their immunodominant clones.

Looked up from germline, CDR1 is SGHNT and CDR2 is YENEEA. Trimming removed 8 bases from V and 2 bases from J; junction bases left unmatched: 5. The CDR3 covers 13 residues. A note on this clonotype: Its antigen is undetermined.

The TCR comes from a human donor in good health, serving as a control. The chain combines TRBV11-3 with TRBJ2-7, with 8 bases fitting TRBD1. Sequenced input: sorted CD4+, CD8+, or CD8+CD57+ T cells (not recorded which) from PBMCs. DNA for the CDR3: TGTGCCAGCCTGCCGACAGGGGCCTACGAGCAGTACTTC. This translates into CASLPTGAYEQYF.